This TCR beta chain emerged from a study of T cells in women clearing cervical HPV infection. General study results and limits: CIN3+ cases had significantly higher TCR richness than controls; evenness did not differ.

Each participant carried one incident cervical HPV16 infection only. Trimming cost V 5 bases and J 4 bases; bases outside gene matches: 8. Germline CDR1 and CDR2: DFQATT and SNEGSKA (reference sequence). The CDR3 spans 14 residues. For this clone: Its antigen is still unknown. With the read ending 3 residues before the CDR3 end, the germline J gene is used to fill in that end.

TCRdb's table, derived via immunoSEQ multiplex PCR, lists solely in-frame clones and lacks some. The specimen's table records about 30,000 clones. This clonotype originated in a woman between 18 and 75 years old with a cervical HPV16 infection that either progressed to CIN3+ or cleared (not recorded which). The chain links TRBV20-1 to TRBJ2-1, with TRBD2 matching over 7 bases. The sequenced material came from blood buffy coat. This CDR3 is CSAPLGGTYNEQFF. Incomplete CDR3 DNA: TGCAGTGCTCCCCTGGGAGGGACTTACAATGAG.